A single sample is the source of the 17 T cell receptor beta chains below, sequenced in a study of cytomegalovirus exposure and HLA in healthy donors (dated by TCRdb to the late 2010s). Receptors were amplified or captured by the immunoSEQ multiplex PCR assay. A mixture of 60 forward primers for TCR Vbeta segments and 13 reverse primers for TCR Jbeta segments was used in the multiplex PCR. The clones in this table, taken by TCRdb from immuneACCESS, are in-frame only. Not every clone is retained; where verified, under half of the shortfall comes from an unresolved V gene, and the cause of the rest is unknown. The sample table lists around 140,000 clones, approximately 80% of them with a count of one. The ten largest clones add up to around 3% of the sample. The sample was PBMCs. All receptors come from a female donor in good health and CMV-seronegative.

The chain recombines TRBV6-6 with TRBJ1-2; D remains unclear. Germline CDR1 reads MNHNY; CDR2 reads SVGAGI (reference sequence). The CDR3 is 14 residues long. V was trimmed by 8 bases and J by 7 bases, leaving 20 bases between them. CDR3 sequence (DNA): TGTGCCAGCTATCGAGGCAGCCTGCTGGGTGGCTACACCTTC. Protein sequence: CASYRGSLLGGYTF.

Of note for this clone: One junction end disagrees with the germline gene, perhaps due to a read error. The chain recombines TRBV7-9 with TRBJ1-2; D gene ambiguous. Germline V gene lookup returns CDR1 SEHNR and CDR2 FQNEAQ (reference sequence). The length of the CDR3 is 16 residues. The CDR3 region is CASSLDHTSSHYGYPF. DNA of the CDR3: TGTGCCAGCAGCTTAGACCACACCAGTAGCCACTATGGCTACCCCTTC.

The genes are TRBV5-4 and TRBJ2-3; D not certain. Germline-derived CDR1 and CDR2 are SGHNT and YYREEE (reference sequence). V lost 0 bases and J 0 bases, leaving 8 bases between the germline ends. The CDR3 runs 15 residues. The CDR3 sequence is CASSLDPGSTDTQYF. CDR3 bases: TGTGCCAGCAGCTTGGATCCGGGTAGCACAGATACGCAGTATTTT.

This chain links TRBV4-1 with TRBJ1-1; weak D call: TRBD1 (5 bases). V shed 4 bases and J shed 9 bases, with 15 bases lying between them. The CDR3 covers 13 residues. Germline V lookup: CDR1 MGHRA, CDR2 YSYEKL. The CDR3 is CASSLGEGRQAFF. The DNA of the CDR3 is TGCGCCAGCAGCCTCGGGGAGGGGCGCCAAGCTTTCTTT.

The chain recombines TRBV19 with TRBJ2-5; 11 bases are a match to TRBD2. The J call may be mistaken, given a closer DNA end match to TRBJ2-7. Germline V gene data show CDR1 as LNHDA and CDR2 as SQIVND (reference sequence). This CDR3 is 14 amino acids long. The CDR3: CASSISSGGYEQYF. The CDR3 DNA reads TGTGCCAGTAGTATATCTAGCGGGGGGTACGAGCAGTACTTC.

This chain connects TRBV28 to TRBJ1-5; no clear D. V was shortened by 4 bases and J by 5 bases, with 15 bases between the two germline ends. Germline V gene data show CDR1 as MDHEN and CDR2 as SYDVKM. This CDR3 has 15 residues. CDR3 sequence (DNA): TGTGCCAGCAGTTCAGACGGAGCTAACTATCAGCCCCAGCATTTT. Its protein product is CASSSDGANYQPQHF. Drawing the rest from reference TRBV28 and TRBJ1-5, the complete variable domain is DVKVTQSSRYLVKRTGEKVFLECVQDMDHENMFWYRQDPGLGLRLIYFSYDVKMKEKGDIPEGYSVSREKKERFSLILESASTNQTSMYLCASSSDGANYQPQHFGDGTRLSIL.

The rearrangement uses TRBV5-4 and TRBJ2-2; 9 nucleotides line up with TRBD2. J was trimmed by 8 bases and V by 4 bases; bases with no gene match: 15. This CDR3 has 17 amino acids. The V gene's germline CDR1 is SGHNT and CDR2 YYREEE (reference sequence). The CDR3 loop reads CASSQLAGAVGRGELFF. The CDR3 DNA is TGTGCCAGCAGCCAATTAGCGGGAGCAGTGGGTAGAGGGGAGCTGTTTTTT.

The V call is TRBV10-3, the J call TRBJ2-3; 10 bases align to TRBD1. The CDR3 spans 15 residues. Germline V gene data show CDR1 as ENHRY and CDR2 as SYGVKD. With V trimmed by 3 bases and J by 1 base, 1 base remained unmatched. This chain's CDR3 is CAISEGTGGTDTQYF. The CDR3 region has the DNA TGTGCCATCAGTGAAGGGACAGGGGGCACAGATACGCAGTATTTT.

This clone was observed once. The chain is built from TRBV11-3 and TRBJ2-7; tentative D call: TRBD1 (5 bases). This CDR3 is 13 amino acids long. Trimming took 3 bases from V and 6 from J, leaving 12 bases between them. CDR1 is SGHNT, CDR2 YENEEA, per germline. The CDR3 is CASSLGPRSEQYF. For the CDR3, the DNA is TGTGCCAGCAGCTTGGGGCCTCGGAGCGAGCAGTACTTC.

The chain carries TRBV7-9 and TRBJ1-3; unclear D gene. Trimming removed 3 bases from V and 4 bases from J, with 13 bases in between. The CDR3 is 15 amino acids. Germline CDR1 and CDR2: SEHNR and FQNEAQ (reference sequence). The CDR3 reads CASSFRGRGGNTIYF. For the CDR3, the DNA is TGTGCCAGCAGCTTCCGGGGTCGGGGAGGAAACACCATATATTTT.

This clone was seen more than once but under ten times. This chain's CDR3 is CASSPTRGLNEQFF. The CDR3 region has the DNA TGTGCCAGCAGCCCTACACGGGGACTCAATGAGCAGTTCTTC. The V call is TRBV11-2, the J call TRBJ2-1, with D perhaps TRBD2 (6 bases). Trimming removed 5 bases at V and 6 bases at J, with 14 bases between. CDR3 size: 14 residues. Germline loops: CDR1 SGHAT, CDR2 FQNNGV.

This clone was recorded once. The chain couples TRBV27 to TRBJ1-4; TRBD1 matches 7 bases. This CDR3 is 15 amino acids long. The germline V gene has CDR1 MNHEY and CDR2 SMNVEV (reference sequence). After removal of 5 bases from V and 2 bases from J, the junction contained 5 bases not matched to a gene. Written as DNA, the CDR3 is TGTGCCAGCAGTGCGGCAGGGGGTACTAATGAAAAACTGTTTTTT. Its translation is CASSAAGGTNEKLFF.

This chain uses TRBV28 with TRBJ1-4; TRBD1 might be the D (5 bases). V dropped 2 bases and J dropped 10 bases, with 26 bases sitting between them. This CDR3 is built from 18 residues. Germline assignment: CDR1 MDHEN and CDR2 SYDVKM. The CDR3 DNA reads as TGTGCCAGCAGTTTAGGGGGAGGCGGTCTATCGGGTAGTCGAAAACTGTTTTTT. Translation gives CASSLGGGGLSGSRKLFF.

This clone was seen more than once but under ten times. The rearrangement links TRBV5-1 to TRBJ2-7, with 7 nucleotides matching TRBD2. In germline, CDR1 is SGHRS, CDR2 YFSETQ. The CDR3 has 13 residues. Germline trimming cut 0 bases from V and 5 bases from J; bases unmatched to any gene: 2. The CDR3 bases are TGCGCCAGCAGCTTGGCGGGGGGTAACGAGCAGTACTTC. The encoded protein is CASSLAGGNEQYF.

This clone showed up just once. This sequence joins TRBV11-2 and TRBJ2-1; 9 positions match TRBD2. This CDR3 is 15 amino acids long. V lost 6 bases and J lost 6; bases outside the gene matches: 9. CDR1 and CDR2 from the germline V gene are SGHAT and FQNNGV. For the CDR3, the DNA is TGTGCCAGCAGTTTAATTAGCGGGAGCTTCAATGAGCAGTTCTTC. Translation: CASSLISGSFNEQFF.

V usage is TRBV29-1 and J usage is TRBJ1-1; TRBD1 agrees at 8 bases. V trimming: 6 bases; J trimming: 5 bases; junction bases outside the gene matches: 5. Germline CDR1 SQVTM, CDR2 ANQGSEA. The length of the CDR3 is 12 residues. This CDR3 is CSVSQGGTEAFF. The CDR3 DNA reads TGCAGCGTGTCACAGGGGGGAACTGAAGCTTTCTTT.

This chain joins TRBV7-6 and TRBJ1-2; 7 positions agree with TRBD1. J lost 4 bases, V lost 5 bases, and 10 bases had no gene match. CDR3 length equals 15 residues. Germline V lookup: CDR1 SGHVS, CDR2 FNYEAQ. The CDR3 loop is CASSPRPNRGYGYTF. The CDR3 DNA sequence: TGTGCCAGCAGCCCCCGGCCGAACAGGGGCTATGGCTACACCTTC. Supplemented by reference TRBV7-6 and TRBJ1-2, the full variable domain reads GAGVSQSPRYKVTKRGQDVALRCDPISGHVSLYWYRQALGQGPEFLTYFNYEAQQDKSGLPNDRFSAERPEGSISTLTIQRTEQRDSAMYRCASSPRPNRGYGYTFGSGTRLTVV.